This passage covers 27 T cell receptor beta chains from one sample sequenced in a study of T cell clones after liver transplantation. Produced via immunoSEQ multiplex PCR; TCRdb's table is partial and in-frame only. The top ten hold around 3% of the sample, which has roughly 100,000 clones, around four fifths seen once. The material was CD4+ T cells from blood, obtained approximately 50 months after liver transplant. These receptors were collected from a human patient who received a liver transplant. The T cells may partly be graft donor cells.

The chain links TRBV6-5 to TRBJ2-3; 9 positions agree with TRBD1. CDR1 is MNHEY, CDR2 SVGAGI, per germline. The CDR3 length is 14 residues. Trimming at V came to 8 bases and at J to 3 bases, leaving 6 bases not matched to a gene. DNA of the CDR3: TGTGCCAGCGGCCGGGACAGGGAGACAGATACGCAGTATTTT. It specifies CASGRDRETDTQYF.

The genes are TRBV19 and TRBJ1-1; D is uncertain. In germline, CDR1 is LNHDA, CDR2 SQIVND (reference sequence). The length of the CDR3 is 14 residues. The V gene lost 9 bases and the J gene lost 3 bases, with 17 bases spanning the gap. The CDR3 DNA sequence: TGTGCCAGCAGACAAATCAGTGGGGACACTGAAGCTTTCTTT. It codes for CASRQISGDTEAFF.

This CDR3 reads CASSTVGGLRTDTQYF. CDR3 bases: TGTGCCAGCAGCACCGTTGGCGGCCTCCGCACAGATACGCAGTATTTT. This chain links TRBV5-4 with TRBJ2-3; D gene uncertain. V lost 4 bases, J lost 1 base, and 16 bases lay in between. CDR3 length equals 16 residues. Germline V gene sequence: CDR1 SGHNT, CDR2 YYREEE (reference sequence).

V gene TRBV15 combines with J gene TRBJ1-3; tentative D call: TRBD1 (6 bases). Germline V gene lookup returns CDR1 LNHNV and CDR2 YYDKDF (reference sequence). V was shortened by 3 bases and J by 7 bases, with 13 bases between the two germline ends. CDR3 length equals 14 residues. CDR3 amino acids: CATSRRGGGNTIYF. CDR3 DNA sequence: TGTGCCACCAGCAGGCGGGGAGGGGGGAACACCATATATTTT.

V and J are TRBV6-6 and TRBJ1-4; D may be TRBD1 (6 bases). CDR1 and CDR2 (germline): MNHNY, SVGAGI (reference sequence). Trimming cost V 7 bases and J 7 bases, with 16 bases left between them. CDR3 length: 14 residues. DNA of the CDR3: TGTGCCAGCAAATATGGGGGCCGTAGTGAAAAACTGTTTTTT. It is translated as CASKYGGRSEKLFF.

This chain connects TRBV18 to TRBJ1-5; possibly TRBD1 for D (6 bases). Germline V gene data show CDR1 as KGHSH and CDR2 as LQKENI. The V end was cut by 3 bases, the J end by 4 bases, with 22 bases between. The CDR3 runs to 18 residues. The CDR3 reads CASSPKGGQSRTNQPQHF. CDR3 in DNA: TGTGCCAGCTCACCTAAAGGCGGACAGTCGAGGACTAATCAGCCCCAGCATTTT.

The gene calls are TRBV5-1 and TRBJ2-1, with 8 nucleotides matching TRBD1. The CDR3 is 16 residues long. Trimming removed 4 bases from V and 2 bases from J; junction bases left unmatched: 8. The V gene's germline CDR1 is SGHRS and CDR2 YFSETQ. CDR3 protein: CASSPTGQGPYNEQFF. Written as DNA, the CDR3 is TGCGCCAGCAGCCCGACAGGACAGGGTCCCTACAATGAGCAGTTCTTC.

The chain combines TRBV5-1 with TRBJ1-2; tentative D call: TRBD1 (5 bases). CDR1 is SGHRS, CDR2 YFSETQ, per germline. This CDR3 comprises 14 residues. V lost 0 bases and J lost 5, with 11 bases in between. The chain's CDR3 is CASSLGQPSYGYTF. In DNA, the CDR3 is TGCGCCAGCAGCTTGGGACAGCCAAGTTATGGCTACACCTTC.

The CDR3 loop reads CAWSAFGNQPQHF. In DNA form, the CDR3 reads TGTGCCTGGAGCGCCTTCGGGAATCAGCCCCAGCATTTT. This chain uses TRBV30 with TRBJ1-5; D is unclear. The CDR3 spans 13 residues. Germline CDR1 and CDR2: GTSNPN and SVGIG (reference sequence). V lost 3 bases and J 4 bases, leaving 10 bases between the germline ends.

CDR3 in amino acids: CASRTTGGRQPQHF. CDR3 in DNA: TGTGCCAGCAGGACCACAGGGGGCAGACAGCCCCAGCATTTT. The chain uses TRBV6-4 and TRBJ1-5; 9 positions agree with TRBD1. CDR3 size: 14 residues. Germline V lookup: CDR1 MRHNA, CDR2 SNTAGT. J gave up 7 bases and V 6 bases, and 7 bases lay outside the gene matches.

J is TRBJ1-4 and V is TRBV19; D remains ambiguous. The germline gives CDR1 LNHDA, CDR2 SQIVND (reference sequence). The CDR3 extends over 14 amino acids. The V and J ends lost 5 bases and 11 bases respectively, with 18 bases between them. The CDR3: CASSGNLPRRKLFF. In DNA form, the CDR3 reads TGTGCCAGTAGTGGTAACCTTCCACGGCGGAAACTGTTTTTT.

The rearrangement links TRBV7-6 to TRBJ1-4; 10 bases match TRBD1. Germline trimming cut 5 bases from V and 8 bases from J; bases unmatched to any gene: 5. CDR3 length equals 14 residues. Germline V gene data show CDR1 as SGHVS and CDR2 as FNYEAQ. CDR3 protein: CASSPTGGVEKLFF. The CDR3 coding sequence is TGTGCCAGCAGCCCGACAGGGGGCGTAGAAAAACTGTTTTTT.

This chain links TRBV5-1 with TRBJ1-1; 7 bases are shared with TRBD1. The CDR3 covers 15 residues. Germline loops: CDR1 SGHRS, CDR2 YFSETQ. V was pared by 4 bases and J by 4 bases, with 10 bases of the junction left unmatched. CDR3 nucleotide sequence: TGCGCCAGCAGCCTAAGAACAGGGGACGCCACTGAAGCTTTCTTT. It codes for CASSLRTGDATEAFF.

This chain uses TRBV13 with TRBJ2-2; 11 bases map to TRBD2. The CDR3 has 17 amino acids. V was pared by 7 bases and J by 5 bases, with 12 bases of the junction left unmatched. Germline CDR1 and CDR2: PRHDT and FYEKMQ (reference sequence). CDR3 DNA sequence: TGTGCCAGCACCTCGATCAAGACTAGCGGGGATACCGGGGAGCTGTTTTTT. Translated: CASTSIKTSGDTGELFF. The variable domain in full, with the rest retrieved from reference TRBV13 and TRBJ2-2, is AAGVIQSPRHLIKEKRETATLKCYPIPRHDTVYWYQQGPGQDPQFLISFYEKMQSDKGSIPDRFSAQQFSDYHSELNMSSLELGDSALYFCASTSIKTSGDTGELFFGEGSRLTVL.

The rearrangement joins TRBV4-2 to TRBJ1-1; 9 bases are a match to TRBD1. V was pared by 0 bases and J by 3 bases, with 8 bases of the junction left unmatched. CDR1 and CDR2 from the germline V gene are LGHNA and YNFKEQ. This CDR3 has 17 amino acids. CDR3 DNA sequence: TGTGCCAGCAGCCAAGAGCCCCTCGACAGGGGGGACACTGAAGCTTTCTTT. This translates into CASSQEPLDRGDTEAFF.

The V and J genes are TRBV11-1 and TRBJ1-1, with D hard to call. The CDR3 contains 13 residues. Trimming stripped 4 bases from V and 1 base from J, with 7 bases between. Germline CDR1 is SGHAT and CDR2 is FQDESV (reference sequence). The CDR3, as DNA: TGTGCCAGCAGCTCAGGACCGAACACTGAAGCTTTCTTT. Translating it yields CASSSGPNTEAFF.

The chain is built from TRBV7-7 and TRBJ2-5; 7 bases fit TRBD2. The germline CDR1 and CDR2 sequences are SSHAT and FNYEAQ (reference sequence). The length of the CDR3 is 17 residues. Trimming at V came to 3 bases and at J to 2 bases, leaving 12 bases not matched to a gene. The CDR3 sequence: CASSLKLATLGQETQYF. The DNA of the CDR3 is TGTGCCAGCAGCTTGAAACTAGCGACCCTAGGACAAGAGACCCAGTACTTC.

The CDR3 region is CATSRGSSGTARHTEAFF. CDR3 bases: TGTGCCACCAGCAGAGGGTCCTCCGGGACAGCTCGTCATACTGAAGCTTTCTTT. The rearrangement uses TRBV15 and TRBJ1-1; 7 bases agree with TRBD1. The V segment lost 1 base and the J segment 5 bases; nucleotides outside the gene matches: 16. In germline, CDR1 is LNHNV, CDR2 YYDKDF (reference sequence). The CDR3 extends over 18 amino acids.

This sequence joins TRBV11-1 and TRBJ2-5; D perhaps matches TRBD2 (6 bases). The CDR3 spans 16 residues. Germline V gene data show CDR1 as SGHAT and CDR2 as FQDESV (reference sequence). Trimming left V 4 bases short and J 0 bases short, with 15 bases between. In DNA form, the CDR3 reads TGTGCCAGCAGCTCACGGGCGGGAAGGTACCAAGAGACCCAGTACTTC. Protein product: CASSSRAGRYQETQYF.

This chain connects TRBV2 to TRBJ2-1; D possibly corresponds to TRBD1 (6 bases). Germline lookup yields CDR1 SNHLY and CDR2 FYNNEI. The CDR3 is 12 amino acids. V was trimmed by 8 bases and J by 7 bases, leaving 12 bases between them. The CDR3 DNA follows: TGTGCCAGCCTCCTACAGGGTAATGAGCAGTTCTTC. Its protein is CASLLQGNEQFF.

The chain joins TRBV5-1 to TRBJ2-1; D possibly corresponds to TRBD2 (7 bases). The V and J ends lost 7 bases and 8 bases respectively, with 13 bases between them. The germline gives CDR1 SGHRS, CDR2 YFSETQ. This CDR3 has 12 residues. The CDR3 region is CASGRGVDEQFF. CDR3 nucleotides: TGCGCCAGCGGGAGGGGGGTCGATGAGCAGTTCTTC.

CDR3 sequence reads: CASSLVQGRNEKLFF. The DNA of the CDR3 is TGTGCCAGCAGCTTAGTTCAGGGGCGTAATGAAAAACTGTTTTTT. The V gene is TRBV11-2, the J gene TRBJ1-4, with D tentatively TRBD1 (6 bases). The CDR3 extends over 15 amino acids. The germline gives CDR1 SGHAT, CDR2 FQNNGV. V lost 1 base and J 4 bases, leaving 10 bases between the germline ends.

The CDR3 region is CASSSPLSLAEGTNAQYF. DNA for the CDR3: TGTGCCAGCAGTTCTCCCCTCTCCCTCGCGGAGGGGACAAATGCGCAGTATTTT. The genes are TRBV27 and TRBJ2-3; possibly TRBD1 or TRBD2 for D (6 bases each). Germline V lookup: CDR1 MNHEY, CDR2 SMNVEV (reference sequence). The length of the CDR3 is 18 residues. Between the trimmed V and J ends, which lost 4 bases and 10 bases, there was a span of 30 bases.

This chain links TRBV4-3 with TRBJ1-2, with 8 bases aligning to TRBD1. V dropped 3 bases and J dropped 2; count of bases not matched to a gene: 11. This CDR3 is 17 amino acids long. The germline V gene has CDR1 LGHNA and CDR2 YSLEER. The CDR3 DNA sequence: TGCGCCAGCAGCCAGGCCCCCTCGACAGGGGCAAACTATGGCTACACCTTC. It codes for CASSQAPSTGANYGYTF.

This chain uses TRBV7-9 with TRBJ2-1, with D unresolved. The ends were cut back, 1 base at V and 7 bases at J, with 14 bases in the middle. CDR1 SEHNR and CDR2 FQNEAQ come from the germline V gene (reference sequence). The CDR3 extends over 15 amino acids. The CDR3 loop reads CASSLVRARWNEQFF. CDR3 nucleotides: TGTGCCAGCAGCTTAGTTCGGGCCCGGTGGAATGAGCAGTTCTTC. Complete variable domain (other parts from reference TRBV7-9 and TRBJ2-1): DTGVSQNPRHKITKRGQNVTFRCDPISEHNRLYWYRQTLGQGPEFLTYFQNEAQLEKSRLLSDRFSAERPKGSFSTLEIQRTEQGDSAMYLCASSLVRARWNEQFFGPGTRLTVL.

This chain connects TRBV5-1 to TRBJ1-2; 7 nucleotides align to TRBD1. This CDR3 region has 14 residues. The trim removed 4 bases at V and 7 bases at J, leaving 10 bases unmatched. CDR1 SGHRS and CDR2 YFSETQ come from the germline V gene. CDR3 bases: TGCGCCAGCAGCAGGGAGGGGGCAACTTCTGGCTACACCTTC. Translating gives CASSREGATSGYTF.

The V and J genes are TRBV7-9 and TRBJ2-1; D is unresolved. Trimming pared 5 bases from V and 7 bases from J, leaving 18 bases between. CDR1 and CDR2 (germline): SEHNR, FQNEAQ (reference sequence). CDR3 size: 15 residues. Written as DNA, the CDR3 is TGTGCCAGCAGCAGTAGGCCGCCGGTGGCAAATGAGCAGTTCTTC. Amino acid sequence: CASSSRPPVANEQFF.